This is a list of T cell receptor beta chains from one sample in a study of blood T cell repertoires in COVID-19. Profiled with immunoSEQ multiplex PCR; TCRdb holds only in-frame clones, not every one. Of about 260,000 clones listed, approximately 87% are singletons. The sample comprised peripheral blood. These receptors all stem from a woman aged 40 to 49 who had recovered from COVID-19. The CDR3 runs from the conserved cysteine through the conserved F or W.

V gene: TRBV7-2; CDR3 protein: CASSLEGAPSYEQYF
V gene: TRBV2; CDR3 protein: CASSEYGTGAETQYF
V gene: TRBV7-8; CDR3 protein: CASSGPGGPTNEKLFF
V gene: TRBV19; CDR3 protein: CASGTLRDREAFF
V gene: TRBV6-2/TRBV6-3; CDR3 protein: CASSRQGWVYSNQPQHF
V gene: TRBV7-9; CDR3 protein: CASSYRTGGTEAFF
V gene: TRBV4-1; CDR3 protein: CASSQDPGPLGWPQHF
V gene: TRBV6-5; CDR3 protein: CACLRGAGFTYEQYF
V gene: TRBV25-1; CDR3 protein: CASSEQGSGNTIYF
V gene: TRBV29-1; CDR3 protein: CSVDGTGGSNEQYF
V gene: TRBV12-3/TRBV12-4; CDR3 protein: CASSLRGTGELFF
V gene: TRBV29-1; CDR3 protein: CSATLTGTGDNSPLHF
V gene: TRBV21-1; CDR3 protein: CASSRETGGGYEQYF
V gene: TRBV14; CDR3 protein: CASSQDRRGDGYTF
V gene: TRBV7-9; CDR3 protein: CASSLTTSSGVGEQYF
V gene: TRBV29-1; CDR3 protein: CSVSGLASFKNTGELFF
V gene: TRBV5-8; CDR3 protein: CASSLRGIHGYTF
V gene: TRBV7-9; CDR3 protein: CASSAWRGNTEAFF
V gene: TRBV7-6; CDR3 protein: CASSLVQGAPNTEAFF
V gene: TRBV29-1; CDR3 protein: CSVGQAGNTIYF
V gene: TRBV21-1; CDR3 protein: CASSKEGALNEKLFF
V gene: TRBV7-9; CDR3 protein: CASSEQGRTIYF
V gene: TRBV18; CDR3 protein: CASSPPTGEPNTGELFF
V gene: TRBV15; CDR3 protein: CATSAPPRGSPLHF
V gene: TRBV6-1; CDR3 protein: CASSEGGGYTF
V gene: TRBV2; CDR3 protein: CASSDPPPQYF
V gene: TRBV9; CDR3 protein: CASSANVRANQETQYF
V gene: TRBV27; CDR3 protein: CASSLQGPYGYTF
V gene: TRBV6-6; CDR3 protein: CASSSQNEQFF
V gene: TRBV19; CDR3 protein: CASSIGPGGGNEQFF
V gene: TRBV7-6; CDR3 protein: CASSLLGGNYGYTF
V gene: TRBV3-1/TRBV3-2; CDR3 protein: CASRRGGLYNEQFF
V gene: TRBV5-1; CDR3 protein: CASSFPMGGSTDTQYF
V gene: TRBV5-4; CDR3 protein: CAEQWPGDTEAFF
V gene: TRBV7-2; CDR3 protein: CASSLGEQGAHEQYF
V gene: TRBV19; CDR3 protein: CASTAGRGFEKLFF
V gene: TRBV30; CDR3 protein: CAWSAVSYNSPLHF
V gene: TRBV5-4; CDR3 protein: CASSLYRGANEKLFF
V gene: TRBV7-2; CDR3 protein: CASSFRIAGGLGELFF
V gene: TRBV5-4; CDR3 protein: CASSWGQSGNTIYF
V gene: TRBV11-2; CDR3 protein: CASSTRQGTRTEAFF